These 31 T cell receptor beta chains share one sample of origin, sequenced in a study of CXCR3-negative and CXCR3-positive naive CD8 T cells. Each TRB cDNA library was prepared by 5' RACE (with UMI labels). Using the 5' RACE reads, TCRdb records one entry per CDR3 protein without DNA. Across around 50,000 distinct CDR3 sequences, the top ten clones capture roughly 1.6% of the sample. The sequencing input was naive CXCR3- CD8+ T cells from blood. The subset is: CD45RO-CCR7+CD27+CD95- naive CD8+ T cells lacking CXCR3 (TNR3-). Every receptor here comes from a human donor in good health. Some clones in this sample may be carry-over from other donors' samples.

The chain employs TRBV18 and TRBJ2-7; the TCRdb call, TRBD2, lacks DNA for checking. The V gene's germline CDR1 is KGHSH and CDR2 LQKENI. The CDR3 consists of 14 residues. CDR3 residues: CASSPGTAAYEQYF.

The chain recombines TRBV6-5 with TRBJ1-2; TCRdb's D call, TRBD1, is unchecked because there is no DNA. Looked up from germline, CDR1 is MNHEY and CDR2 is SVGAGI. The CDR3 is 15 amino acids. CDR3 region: CASSTKTGGANGYTF.

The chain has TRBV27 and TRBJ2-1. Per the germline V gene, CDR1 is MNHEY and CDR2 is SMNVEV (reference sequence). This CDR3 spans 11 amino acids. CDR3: CASCYTDEQFF.

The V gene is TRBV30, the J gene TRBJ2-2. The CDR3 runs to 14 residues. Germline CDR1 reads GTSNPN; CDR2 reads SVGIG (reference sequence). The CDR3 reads CAWSVIANTGELFF.

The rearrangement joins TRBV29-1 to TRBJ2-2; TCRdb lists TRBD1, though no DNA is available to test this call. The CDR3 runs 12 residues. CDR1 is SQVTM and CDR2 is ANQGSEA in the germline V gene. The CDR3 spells CSQQGNTGELFF.

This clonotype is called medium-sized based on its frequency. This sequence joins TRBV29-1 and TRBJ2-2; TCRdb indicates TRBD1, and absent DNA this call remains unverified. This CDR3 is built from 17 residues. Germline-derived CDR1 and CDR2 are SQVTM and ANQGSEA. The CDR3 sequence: CSVEDHGQGRGTGELFF.

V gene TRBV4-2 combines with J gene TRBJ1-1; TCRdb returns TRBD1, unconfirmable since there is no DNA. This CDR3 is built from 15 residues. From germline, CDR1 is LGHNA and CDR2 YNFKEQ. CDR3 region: CASSQNREANTEAFF.

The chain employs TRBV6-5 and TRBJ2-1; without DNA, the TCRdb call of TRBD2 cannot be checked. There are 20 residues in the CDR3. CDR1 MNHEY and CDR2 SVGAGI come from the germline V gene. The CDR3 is CASSSGLFESAGGPGNEQFF.

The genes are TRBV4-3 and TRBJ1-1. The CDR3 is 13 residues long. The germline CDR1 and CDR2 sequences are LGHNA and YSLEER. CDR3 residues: CASSQTQYTEAFF.

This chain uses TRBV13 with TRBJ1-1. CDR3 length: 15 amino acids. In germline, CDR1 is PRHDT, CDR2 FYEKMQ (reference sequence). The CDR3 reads CASSLGRATNTEAFF.

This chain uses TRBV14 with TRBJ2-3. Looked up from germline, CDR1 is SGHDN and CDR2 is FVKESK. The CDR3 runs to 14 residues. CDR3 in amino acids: CASSQGHGADTQYF. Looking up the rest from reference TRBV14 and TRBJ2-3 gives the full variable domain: EAGVTQFPSHSVIEKGQTVTLRCDPISGHDNLYWYRRVMGKEIKFLLHFVKESKQDESGMPNNRFLAERTGGTYSTLKVQPAELEDSGVYFCASSQGHGADTQYFGPGTRLTVL.

The CDR3: CASSRDRINEQYF. J is TRBJ2-7 and V is TRBV21-1; the TCRdb D gene call, TRBD1, has no DNA to confirm it. TRBV21-1 is noted as a pseudogene. The CDR3 consists of 13 residues.

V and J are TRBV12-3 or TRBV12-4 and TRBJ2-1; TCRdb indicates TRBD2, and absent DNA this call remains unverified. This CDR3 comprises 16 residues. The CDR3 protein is CASSLGAGGPYNEQFF.

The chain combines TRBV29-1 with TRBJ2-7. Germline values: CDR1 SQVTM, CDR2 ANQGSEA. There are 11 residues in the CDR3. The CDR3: CSVTGSYEQYF.

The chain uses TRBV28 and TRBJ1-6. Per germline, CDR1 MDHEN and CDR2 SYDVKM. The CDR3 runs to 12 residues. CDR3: CASSLVHSPLHF.

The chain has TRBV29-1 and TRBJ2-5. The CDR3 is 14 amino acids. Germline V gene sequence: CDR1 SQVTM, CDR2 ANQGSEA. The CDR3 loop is CSVEDIRVQETQYF.

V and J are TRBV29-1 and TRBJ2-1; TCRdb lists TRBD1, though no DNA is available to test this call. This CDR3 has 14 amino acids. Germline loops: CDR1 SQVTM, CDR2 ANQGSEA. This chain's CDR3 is CSVTGTGAPNEQFF.

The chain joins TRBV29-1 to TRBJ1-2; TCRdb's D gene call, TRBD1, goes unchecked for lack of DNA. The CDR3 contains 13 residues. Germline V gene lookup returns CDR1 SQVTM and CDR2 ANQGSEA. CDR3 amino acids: CSVEDRGQNGYTF.

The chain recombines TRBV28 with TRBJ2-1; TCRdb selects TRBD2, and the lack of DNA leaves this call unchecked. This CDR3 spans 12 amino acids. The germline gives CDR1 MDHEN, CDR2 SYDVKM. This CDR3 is CASRGGKGEQFF.

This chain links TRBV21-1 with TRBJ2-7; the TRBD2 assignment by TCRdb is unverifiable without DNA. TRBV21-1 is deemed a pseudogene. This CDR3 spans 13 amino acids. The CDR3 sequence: CASSMGPSEEQYF.

CDR3 in amino acids: CASSLTGTAPYEQYF. The chain uses TRBV7-8 and TRBJ2-7; the D call of TRBD1 rests on TCRdb alone, since no DNA is present to check it. The CDR3 loop spans 15 amino acids. Germline V gene lookup returns CDR1 SGHVS and CDR2 FQNEAQ.

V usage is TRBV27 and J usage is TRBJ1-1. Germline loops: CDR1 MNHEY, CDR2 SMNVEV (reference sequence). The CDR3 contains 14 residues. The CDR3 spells CASSLTVMVTEAFF.

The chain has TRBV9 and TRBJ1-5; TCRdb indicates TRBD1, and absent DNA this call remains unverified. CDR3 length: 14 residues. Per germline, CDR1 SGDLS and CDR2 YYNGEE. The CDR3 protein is CASSVGQINQPQHF.

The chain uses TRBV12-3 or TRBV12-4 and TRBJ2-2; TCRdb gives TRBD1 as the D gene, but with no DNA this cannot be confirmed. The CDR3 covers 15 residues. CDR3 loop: CASSVQTGSPGELFF.

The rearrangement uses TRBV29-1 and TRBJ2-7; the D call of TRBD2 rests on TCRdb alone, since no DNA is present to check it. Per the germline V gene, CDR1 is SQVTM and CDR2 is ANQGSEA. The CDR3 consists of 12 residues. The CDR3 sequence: CSVGVAGIEQYF.

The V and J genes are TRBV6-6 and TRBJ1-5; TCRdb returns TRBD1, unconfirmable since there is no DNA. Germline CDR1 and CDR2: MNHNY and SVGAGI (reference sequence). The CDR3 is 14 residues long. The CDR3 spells CASSPGQFYQPQHF.

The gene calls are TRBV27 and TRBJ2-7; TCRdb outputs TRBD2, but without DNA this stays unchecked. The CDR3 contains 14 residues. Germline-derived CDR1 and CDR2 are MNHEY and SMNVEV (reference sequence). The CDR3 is CASSSGTTFYEQYF.

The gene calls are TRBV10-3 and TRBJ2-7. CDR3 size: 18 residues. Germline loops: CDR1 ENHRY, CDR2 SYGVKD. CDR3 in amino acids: CAISESIFEVDGSYEQYF.

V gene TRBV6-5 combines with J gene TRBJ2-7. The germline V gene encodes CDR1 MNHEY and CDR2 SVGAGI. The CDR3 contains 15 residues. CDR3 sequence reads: CASSYSIGGTYEQYF.

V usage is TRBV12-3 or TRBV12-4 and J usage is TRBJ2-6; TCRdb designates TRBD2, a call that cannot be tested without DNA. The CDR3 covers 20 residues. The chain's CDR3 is CASSFLPGRRSTSGANVLTF.

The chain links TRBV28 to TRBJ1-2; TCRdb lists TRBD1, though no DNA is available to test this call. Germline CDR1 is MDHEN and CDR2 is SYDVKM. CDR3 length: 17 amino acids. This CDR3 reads CASSSPDRLKSNYGYTF.